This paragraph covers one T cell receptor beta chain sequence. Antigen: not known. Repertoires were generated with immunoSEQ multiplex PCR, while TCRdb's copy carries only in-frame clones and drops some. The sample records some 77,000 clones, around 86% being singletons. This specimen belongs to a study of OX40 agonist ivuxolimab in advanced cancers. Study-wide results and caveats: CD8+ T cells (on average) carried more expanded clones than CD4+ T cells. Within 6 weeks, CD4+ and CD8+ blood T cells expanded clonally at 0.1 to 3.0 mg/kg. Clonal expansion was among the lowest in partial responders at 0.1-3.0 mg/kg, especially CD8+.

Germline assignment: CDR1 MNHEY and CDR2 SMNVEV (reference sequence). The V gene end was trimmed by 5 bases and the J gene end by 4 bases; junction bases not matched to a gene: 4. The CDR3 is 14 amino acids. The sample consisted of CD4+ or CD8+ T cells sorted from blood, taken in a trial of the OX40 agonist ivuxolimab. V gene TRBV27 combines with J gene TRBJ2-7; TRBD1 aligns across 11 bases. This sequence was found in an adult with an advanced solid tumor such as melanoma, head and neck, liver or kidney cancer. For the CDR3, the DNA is TGTGCCAGCAGTGTCGGGACAGGGGGGTACGAGCAGTACTTC. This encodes CASSVGTGGYEQYF.